What follows are 9 T cell receptor beta chains derived from one specimen sequenced in a study of blood T cell repertoires in COVID-19. Sequenced by immunoSEQ multiplex PCR; TCRdb stores in-frame clones only, minus some. The data contain 200,000 to 250,000 clones, 81% of them seen just once; the ten biggest clones take up 7.5%. Sequences were obtained from peripheral blood. The receptors originated from a woman at least 80 years old with COVID-19, enrolled during active disease.

The rearrangement joins TRBV29-1 to TRBJ2-5; D unclear. CDR1 and CDR2 (germline): SQVTM, ANQGSEA. CDR3 length: 14 amino acids. V was shortened by 8 bases and J by 5 bases, with 21 bases between the two germline ends. For the CDR3, the DNA is TGCAGCACAACGGAGTCAATCGATCGTGAGACCCAGTACTTC. This gives the protein CSTTESIDRETQYF.

The chain employs TRBV24-1 and TRBJ2-2, with a tentative D call TRBD1 (6 bases). The V gene lost 5 bases and the J gene lost 8 bases, with 11 bases spanning the gap. CDR1 KGHDR and CDR2 SFDVKD come from the germline V gene. The CDR3 is 13 residues long. The CDR3 here is CATSAPGTGELFF. CDR3 nucleotides: TGTGCCACCAGTGCCCCCGGGACAGGGGAGCTGTTTTTT.

V and J are TRBV5-4 and TRBJ2-5; a weak D match, TRBD1 (7 bases). The ends were cut back, 3 bases at V and 2 bases at J, with 14 bases in the middle. CDR3 length: 15 amino acids. Germline CDR1 is SGHNT and CDR2 is YYREEE (reference sequence). As DNA, the CDR3 is TGTGCCAGCAGCTCCCGACAGGGACTTCAAGAGACCCAGTACTTC. This sequence encodes CASSSRQGLQETQYF.

The rearrangement uses TRBV5-1 and TRBJ2-3; 10 nucleotides agree with TRBD2. The CDR3 spans 14 residues. J gave up 15 bases and V 4 bases, and 14 bases lay outside the gene matches. The germline V gene encodes CDR1 SGHRS and CDR2 YFSETQ. CDR3 amino acids: CASSPNTSGERRYF. CDR3 sequence (DNA): TGCGCCAGCAGCCCTAATACTAGCGGGGAGCGCCGATATTTT.

The V and J genes are TRBV29-1 and TRBJ2-5, with D tentatively TRBD1 (8 bases). The CDR3 sequence is 12 residues long. CDR1 and CDR2 (germline): SQVTM, ANQGSEA. The ends were cut back, 6 bases at V and 4 bases at J, with 12 bases in the middle. CDR3 region: CSVDREGETQYF. The CDR3 nucleotides read TGCAGCGTGGACAGGGAGGGAGAGACCCAGTACTTC.

This clone occurred a few times. V and J are TRBV6-1 and TRBJ1-1, with D perhaps matching TRBD1 (6 bases). CDR1 MNHNS and CDR2 SASEGT come from the germline V gene. The germline V and J ends were trimmed by 3 bases and 7 bases, with 12 bases remaining between them. The CDR3 is made up of 13 amino acids. The CDR3 DNA sequence: TGTGCCAGCAGTGACCGGACAGTTGTTGAAGCTTTCTTT. The encoded protein is CASSDRTVVEAFF.

V usage is TRBV5-4 and J usage is TRBJ2-3; 10 nucleotides align to TRBD2. CDR1 is SGHNT, CDR2 YYREEE, per germline (reference sequence). V was pared by 2 bases and J by 2 bases, with 5 bases of the junction left unmatched. This CDR3 has 16 residues. This CDR3 reads CASSLKLAGSTDTQYF. The CDR3 DNA reads TGTGCCAGCAGCTTAAAACTAGCGGGATCCACAGATACGCAGTATTTT.

V and J are TRBV18 and TRBJ2-5; maybe TRBD1 (5 bases). CDR3 length: 14 amino acids. The V gene lost 2 bases and the J gene lost 1 base, with 8 bases spanning the gap. The germline gives CDR1 KGHSH, CDR2 LQKENI. The CDR3 reads CASSPNQGQETQYF. In nucleotides, the CDR3 is TGTGCCAGCTCACCAAACCAGGGCCAAGAGACCCAGTACTTC.

The chain couples TRBV10-3 to TRBJ1-1; D might be TRBD1 (6 bases). Deletions cut 6 bases from V and 11 bases from J, with 16 bases between. Per germline, CDR1 ENHRY and CDR2 SYGVKD. This CDR3 region has 12 residues. The CDR3 is CAISQGFPGAFF. CDR3 nucleotide sequence: TGTGCCATCAGCCAGGGGTTTCCGGGGGCTTTCTTT.